This T cell receptor beta chain was retrieved from a study of blood T cell repertoires in COVID-19. The table came from immunoSEQ multiplex PCR; TCRdb's copy has only in-frame clones and leaves some out. This sample has over 300,000 clones; nearly 90% occur once, and the top ten carry 6.5%. Germline CDR1 reads MNHNY; CDR2 reads SVGAGI (reference sequence). This CDR3 region has 15 residues. V lost 6 bases, J lost 2 bases, and 6 bases stayed unmatched. V usage is TRBV6-6 and J usage is TRBJ1-3, with 8 bases fitting TRBD1. The source is a man in his late teens or twenties with active or convalescent COVID-19. Sequenced sample: peripheral blood. CDR3 protein: CASRKPGGAGNTIYF. Here the CDR3 DNA reads TGTGCCAGCAGAAAACCAGGGGGCGCTGGAAACACCATATATTTT.